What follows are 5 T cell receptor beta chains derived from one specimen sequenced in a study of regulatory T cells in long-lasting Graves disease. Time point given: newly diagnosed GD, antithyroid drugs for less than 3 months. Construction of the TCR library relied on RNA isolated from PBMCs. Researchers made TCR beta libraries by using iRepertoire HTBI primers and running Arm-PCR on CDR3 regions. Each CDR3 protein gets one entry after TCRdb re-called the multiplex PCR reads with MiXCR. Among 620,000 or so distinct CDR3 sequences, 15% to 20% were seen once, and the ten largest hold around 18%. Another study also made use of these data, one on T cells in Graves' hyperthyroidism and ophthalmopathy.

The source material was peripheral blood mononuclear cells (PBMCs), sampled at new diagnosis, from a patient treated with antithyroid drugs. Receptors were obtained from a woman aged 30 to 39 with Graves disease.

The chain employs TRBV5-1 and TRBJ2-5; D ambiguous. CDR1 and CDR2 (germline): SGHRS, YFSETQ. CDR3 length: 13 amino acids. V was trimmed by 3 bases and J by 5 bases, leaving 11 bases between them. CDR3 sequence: CASSWTPTETQYF. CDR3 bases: TGCGCCAGCAGCTGGACCCCGACGGAGACCCAGTACTTC.

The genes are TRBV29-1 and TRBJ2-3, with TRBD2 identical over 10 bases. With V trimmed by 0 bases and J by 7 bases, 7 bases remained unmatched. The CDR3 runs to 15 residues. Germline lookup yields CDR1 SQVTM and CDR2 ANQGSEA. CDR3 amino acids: CSVEDHRTSGYTQYF. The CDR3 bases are TGCAGCGTTGAAGATCATCGGACTAGCGGATATACGCAGTATTTT.

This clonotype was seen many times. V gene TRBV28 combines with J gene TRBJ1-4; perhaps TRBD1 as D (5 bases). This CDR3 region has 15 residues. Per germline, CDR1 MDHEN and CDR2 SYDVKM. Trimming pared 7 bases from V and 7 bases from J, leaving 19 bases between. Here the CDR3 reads CASITGGGQGEKLFF. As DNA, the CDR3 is TGTGCCAGCATTACCGGGGGAGGGCAGGGTGAAAAACTGTTTTTT.

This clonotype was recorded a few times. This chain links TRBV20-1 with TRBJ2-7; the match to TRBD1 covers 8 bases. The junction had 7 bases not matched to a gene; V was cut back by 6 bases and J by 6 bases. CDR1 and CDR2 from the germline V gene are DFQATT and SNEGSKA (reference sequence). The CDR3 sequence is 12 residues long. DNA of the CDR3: TGCAGTGCACCGGACAGGGAACGCGAGCAGTACTTC. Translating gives CSAPDREREQYF.

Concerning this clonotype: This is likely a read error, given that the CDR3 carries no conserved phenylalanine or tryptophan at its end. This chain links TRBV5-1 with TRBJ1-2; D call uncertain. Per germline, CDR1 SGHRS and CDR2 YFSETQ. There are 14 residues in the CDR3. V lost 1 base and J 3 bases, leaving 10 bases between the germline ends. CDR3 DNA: TGCGCCAGCAGCTTGACGGGGTCGGACTATGGCTACACCCTC. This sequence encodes CASSLTGSDYGYTL.